This T cell receptor beta chain was obtained from a study of cytomegalovirus exposure and HLA in healthy donors listed by TCRdb under 2017. Study-level background: An earlier analysis of some 620 of the donors reported under 300 Gb of sequence data and around 100 million unique TCR beta sequences obtained from about 200 million T cells. Because of strong linkage in the cohort, five DR-DQ haplotypes were treated as single units for association and clustering. Among some 400 genotyped donors of the cohort, an average of approximately 240,000 unique TCR beta nucleotide sequences was sequenced per donor, of which about 19% were non-productive. To decide whether each TCR beta V gene segment behaved as functional or pseudogenic, an earlier analysis of 587 of the donors relied on high-throughput TCR beta sequencing. Typing coverage differed by locus: A, B, C, DRB1 and DQB1 were typed in roughly 629-640 donors, DQA1 in around 500, DPA1 in around 580, and DPB1 in roughly 470. In the later analysis, no new phenotypic data were used to find candidate immune exposures; instead, reliance was placed on TCR beta sequences and their occurrence across donors. An early release covering roughly 600 HLA-typed donors comprised about 300 gigabases of sequencing data and around 80 million unique TCR sequences. Using immunosequencing, the study profiled T cell repertoires from about 650 subjects and related those repertoires to cytomegalovirus serostatus. The study was designed to test whether signatures of past pathogen exposure could be identified by cataloging public T cell receptors. HLA typing covered class I and class II loci at four-digit resolution. A separate validation cohort of roughly 130 different subjects was used in addition to the roughly 620-subject first cohort. A later genetic analysis took genome-wide SNP genotypes for about 65% of the 666 donors and used that subset as a discovery cohort. To predict cytomegalovirus infection status, the study brought together high-throughput TCR immunosequencing, statistical association of individual TCRs with disease status, and machine learning. Of the 398 genotyped donors, 65% to 90% were placed in the genetic ancestry cluster associated with self-reported Caucasian donors. A later analysis re-analyzed previously published TCR beta repertoires from 550 to 700 donors and added high-resolution HLA genotyping to study TCR occurrence patterns. Every discovery cohort repertoire had been produced on one sequencing platform. Donor age, sex, ethnicity and CMV serostatus were collected together with the repertoire data. What the study reported, not specific to this receptor: According to a later analysis, TCR association rates differed among HLA loci, with DRB1 alleles showing the most associated TCRs and HLA-C alleles showing the fewest. Across donors, most TCR sequences were observed very rarely, whereas some public TCRs were present in many individuals. It was suggested by the authors that the approach could potentially be generalized to other disease states and immunological phenotypes. A later analysis found that HLA-associated TCR beta chains were more clonally expanded and had lower generation probabilities than equally common non-associated chains. According to a later genetic analysis, donors in an Asian-associated ancestry cluster had fewer N-insertions in productive TCRs than the approximately 710-donor mean. Because the 87-base-pair reads could not distinguish some IMGT-functional V segments, including TRBV6-2 and TRBV6-3, those segments were excluded. Because HLA typing was missing for some donors at each locus, association tests included only the typed subset. A cluster of highly shared sequence variants was judged likely to be a technical artifact of the sequencing pipeline. Immune exposure information for the cohort was limited to CMV serostatus. A further reported finding was that TCR beta sequences accurately predicted the HLA-A and HLA-B alleles for most subjects in the first cohort. An association between a missense DCLRE1C variant and V-gene and J-gene trimming of TCR beta chains was found in a later genetic analysis and replicated in an independent cohort. The study gave a list of over 150 TCR beta chains associated with cytomegalovirus. When HLA alleles, especially DR and DQ, strongly co-occurred, TCR associations were difficult to assign to individual alleles. In this cohort, only TCR beta chains were sequenced, and detectable features were limited by the absence of alpha or paired-chain data. Most CMV-associated TCR beta chains appeared to be HLA-restricted in a later analysis, and the HLA associations seemed to be driven largely by CMV exposure. The earlier analysis of approximately 540 of the donors excluded some 16 rarely observed V segments, including chromosome 9 orphons, because counts were too low. A later analysis reported that several top co-occurrence clusters appeared linked to parvovirus B19, influenza, CMV and Epstein-Barr virus. An earlier analysis of approximately 500 of the donors showed that most TCR beta V segments appeared in productive rearrangements either about 87% or about 30% of the time, which broadly matched IMGT annotations. In vitro tests confirmed that a few of the cytomegalovirus-associated TCR beta chains recognize cytomegalovirus antigens. The classifier was reported to diagnose cytomegalovirus status with high specificity and sensitivity in both the original cohort and the validation cohort. Sequencing depth was assumed to be roughly uniform across donors in the presence/absence analyses, though that assumption may not hold. At a false discovery rate of 0.05, a later analysis linked some 17,000 TCR beta sequences to specific HLA alleles. Linkage disequilibrium might explain the correlated functional status among segregating V segments, but an unknown experimental factor could not be ruled out.

From its cysteine to its phenylalanine, the CDR3 spans 14 amino acids. Here the CDR3 DNA is all that survives: 42 bases in frame from base 1. From the germline V gene, CDR1 is SGHVS and CDR2 is FNYEAQ. Ends trimmed: V by 5 bases, J by 1 base; bases unmatched to a gene: 4. The cohort was made up of about 610 healthy bone marrow donors. At the time of sampling, all cohort members were nominally healthy, though unrecorded immune exposures were likely present. The donor tested CMV seropositive, placing the donor among the 289 seropositive members of the cohort. Every donor gave a peripheral blood sample, and the peripheral blood mononuclear cells from that sample were used for TCR beta sequencing. Genomic DNA extraction from the blood cell samples was performed with the Qiagen DNeasy Blood Extraction Kit. This clone appeared a few times. No cognate antigen has been identified for it. No quality values exist for individual bases; no much larger clone is one base distant.

The library was made by the immunoSEQ multiplex PCR assay. The multiplex PCR relied on a mix of 60 forward primers for TCR Vbeta segments and 13 reverse primers for TCR Jbeta segments. Amplification of the CDR3 region of rearranged TCR beta genes was performed with a multiplex PCR assay on genomic DNA. Amplified TCR beta libraries were sequenced as 87-base-pair reads on the Illumina HiSeq System. In the original analysis: A later analysis tallied about 77 million unique TCR beta chains across the 640 or so repertoires, and around 10 million of those chains were shared by two or more donors. To remove PCR and sequencing errors, raw reads were error-corrected and collapsed into unique sequences using a nearest-neighbor algorithm that merged closely related sequences. V, D and J gene segments were assigned by aligning CDR3 sequences to IMGT reference sequences. For a sequence to be retained, a match of at least six nucleotides to both a V gene segment and a J gene segment was required. Rearrangements were called productive when the CDR3 lacked stop codons and stayed in frame with V and J; all others were non-productive. CDR3 was defined according to IMGT convention as the region running from the second conserved V-encoded cysteine to the conserved J-encoded phenylalanine. Sequences without an unambiguous match to a single V gene segment were excluded from the earlier analysis of almost 600 of the donors. In an earlier analysis of some 590 of the donors, a V segment was called functional when productive rearrangements were above 56.7%, and segregating when the standard deviation between donors exceeded 5%. A statistical classification framework was built for diagnosing cytomegalovirus status from the catalog of TCR beta chain sequences. In a later analysis, V and J genes were assigned by comparing TCR nucleotide sequences against IMGT/GENE-DB human TR gene sequences. In a later analysis, CDR3 sequences and most-parsimonious VDJ recombination scenarios were assigned using the TCRdist pipeline. In a later analysis, each TCR beta chain was defined by its CDR3 amino acid sequence together with its V-gene family, and reads lacking a unique V-gene family were excluded. As a way to deal with suspected cross-contamination and a sequencing artifact, a later analysis dropped over 550 nucleotide sequences that were highly shared and had low generation probability. In a later analysis, a clonal expansion index was calculated for each public chain from normalized within-repertoire ranks of inferred template counts. In a later analysis, generation probabilities were computed with a VDJ recombination model fitted to out-of-frame rearrangements, and the resulting probabilities were checked against IGoR. A later analysis scored TCR-TCR, TCR-HLA and TCR-CMV co-occurrence with hypergeometric tests, applying a repertoire-size bias correction to TCR pairs. To estimate false discovery rates, a later analysis permuted the HLA or CMV assignments 20 times. In a later analysis, co-occurring TCRs were grouped using DBSCAN, and TCRdist sequence similarity was added for clustering within HLA-allele-positive subsets. Co-occurrence clustering excluded repertoires with fewer than 30,000 or more than 120,000 public chains, plus five with anomalous nucleotide sharing. Not all clones reach the TCRdb copy of this immuneACCESS table, which keeps in-frame sequences only. Checked studies attribute under half of the gap to unresolved V genes and leave the rest unexplained. V and J calls plus clone size are reproduced from that table; the DNA served to infer D and trimming. The sample table records approximately 200,000 clones; roughly four fifths of these occur just once. In total, the top ten clones hold 2.1% of the sample.

The receptor was derived from a woman aged 18-30 years in good health and CMV-seropositive. The rearranged segments are TRBV7-6 and TRBJ1-1; the central 7 bases match TRBD1. Sequenced input: PBMCs. CDR3 region: CASSRGTANTEAFF. In nucleotides, the sequence is TGTGCCAGCAGCCGCGGGACAGCGAACACTGAAGCTTTCTTT. With the portions outside the CDR3 filled from the reference TRBV7-6 and TRBJ1-1 genes, the complete variable region becomes GAGVSQSPRYKVTKRGQDVALRCDPISGHVSLYWYRQALGQGPEFLTYFNYEAQQDKSGLPNDRFSAERPEGSISTLTIQRTEQRDSAMYRCASSRGTANTEAFFGQGTRLTVV.